What follows are 27 T cell receptor beta chains derived from one specimen sequenced in a study of blood T cells in healthy people across ages. A second PCR, run for roughly 7 to 12 cycles, used a sample-barcoded 5' primer plus a J-beta primer mix. TCRdb re-analysed the 5' RACE reads in MiXCR, keeping a single row per CDR3 protein. There are about 1,600,000 distinct CDR3 sequences in the sample; approximately 40% occur only once, and 7.9% lies in the top ten. Source material: blood. Receptors were obtained from a woman aged 18-29 years in good health.

The gene calls are TRBV4-1 and TRBJ2-7; a weak D match, TRBD2 (6 bases). The CDR3 totals 16 residues. CDR1 and CDR2 from the germline V gene are MGHRA and YSYEKL. Trimming removed 4 bases from V and 2 bases from J, with 18 bases in between. CDR3 sequence: CASSPQEGLGTYEQYF. The CDR3 nucleotides read TGCGCCAGCAGCCCACAGGAGGGGTTAGGGACCTACGAGCAGTACTTC.

The V call is TRBV3-1, the J call TRBJ2-7; D perhaps matches TRBD1 (6 bases). The CDR3 length is 13 residues. V shed 10 bases and J shed 3 bases, with 16 bases lying between them. The germline V gene encodes CDR1 LGHDT and CDR2 YNNKEL (reference sequence). CDR3: CATQRTDNYEQYF. The CDR3 DNA reads TGTGCCACCCAACGGACAGACAACTACGAGCAGTACTTC.

The chain has TRBV5-1 and TRBJ2-5; TRBD2 might be the D (7 bases). CDR3 length equals 15 residues. V lost 3 bases and J 11 bases, leaving 23 bases between the germline ends. The germline V gene has CDR1 SGHRS and CDR2 YFSETQ. CDR3 nucleotides: TGCGCCAGCAGCTCGGAGGGGGGGGCGAGGAATGAGCAGTACTTC. This codes for CASSSEGGARNEQYF.

This chain joins TRBV20-1 and TRBJ1-5, with D unclear. Germline CDR1 DFQATT, CDR2 SNEGSKA (reference sequence). The V end was cut by 3 bases, the J end by 3 bases, with 15 bases between. This CDR3 has 15 residues. CDR3 bases: TGCAGTGCTAGGTCGCAGGTGGACCTCAATCAGCCCCAGCATTTT. It specifies CSARSQVDLNQPQHF.

The chain uses TRBV28 and TRBJ1-3, with TRBD1 matching 8 bases. Germline V lookup: CDR1 MDHEN, CDR2 SYDVKM. The CDR3 covers 16 residues. The junction had 13 bases not matched to a gene; V was cut back by 8 bases and J by 4 bases. CDR3 in amino acids: CASAPPGGTGGNTIYF. The CDR3 DNA sequence: TGTGCCAGCGCCCCGCCCGGGGGGACAGGAGGAAACACCATATATTTT. Combining the CDR3 with reference TRBV28 and TRBJ1-3 gives the whole variable domain DVKVTQSSRYLVKRTGEKVFLECVQDMDHENMFWYRQDPGLGLRLIYFSYDVKMKEKGDIPEGYSVSREKKERFSLILESASTNQTSMYLCASAPPGGTGGNTIYFGEGSWLTVV.

In the case of this clonotype: This may stem from a read error, because a much larger clone lies one nucleotide away. V and J are TRBV7-3 and TRBJ2-1; the match to TRBD2 covers 7 bases. This CDR3 is built from 16 residues. Looked up from germline, CDR1 is SGHTA and CDR2 is FQGTGA. CDR3 DNA sequence: TGTGCCGGCAGCTCCACAAGCGGGGCCGCCTACAATGAGCAGTTCTTC. Protein sequence: CAGSSTSGAAYNEQFF.

The V and J genes are TRBV7-2 and TRBJ1-2; tentatively, D is TRBD1 (6 bases). Germline loops: CDR1 SGHTA, CDR2 FQGNSA. This CDR3 comprises 15 residues. V was pared by 5 bases and J by 5 bases, with 18 bases between. The CDR3 DNA reads TGTGCCAGCAGCCCAGGACTGGGGGCAGGGTATGGCTACACCTTC. This codes for CASSPGLGAGYGYTF.

The chain recombines TRBV2 with TRBJ2-1; 7 nucleotides line up with TRBD2. Trimming cost V 5 bases and J 7 bases; bases outside gene matches: 11. CDR1 SNHLY and CDR2 FYNNEI come from the germline V gene. The CDR3 contains 15 residues. CDR3: CASSRIGLGTNEQFF. The DNA for the CDR3 is TGTGCCAGCAGTCGAATAGGACTAGGAACAAATGAGCAGTTCTTC.

The chain joins TRBV10-3 to TRBJ1-1; D is unclear. The V end was cut by 7 bases, the J end by 4 bases, with 16 bases between. The CDR3 extends over 14 amino acids. Germline values: CDR1 ENHRY, CDR2 SYGVKD. CDR3 bases: TGTGCCATCACCCCGGGCCCGGCGAGCACTGAAGCTTTCTTT. It encodes CAITPGPASTEAFF.

With regard to this clonotype: The junction departs from germline at one end; a sequencing error may be responsible. This chain joins TRBV12-3 or TRBV12-4 and TRBJ2-3; D gene unclear. This CDR3 region has 15 residues. The CDR3 loop is CASSLTSVRTDTEYF. In nucleotides, the CDR3 is TGTGCCAGCAGTTTAACCAGCGTGAGAACAGATACGGAGTATTTT.

The genes are TRBV28 and TRBJ1-5; 9 nucleotides align to TRBD1. Germline-derived CDR1 and CDR2 are MDHEN and SYDVKM. This CDR3 is 14 amino acids long. The ends lost 9 bases at V and 4 bases at J; junction bases unmatched: 7. The CDR3 sequence is CASNWDRENQPQHF. CDR3 bases: TGTGCCAGTAACTGGGACAGGGAAAATCAGCCCCAGCATTTT.

A few counts support this clonotype. J is TRBJ2-6 and V is TRBV5-1, with D unresolved. CDR3 length: 15 amino acids. The V end lost 0 bases, the J end lost 0 bases, and 4 bases lay between the germline ends. CDR1 and CDR2 from the germline V gene are SGHRS and YFSETQ. The CDR3 nucleotides read TGCGCCAGCAGCTTGGCCGACTCTGGGGCCAACGTCCTGACTTTC. Protein product: CASSLADSGANVLTF.

This clonotype was observed many times. The rearrangement uses TRBV13 and TRBJ2-5; 7 nucleotides align to TRBD2. With V trimmed by 5 bases and J by 5 bases, 14 bases remained unmatched. The germline CDR1 and CDR2 sequences are PRHDT and FYEKMQ (reference sequence). This CDR3 comprises 16 residues. CDR3 in DNA: TGTGCCAGCAGCCCCAGGACTAGTCGGTTACAGGAGACCCAGTACTTC. Protein: CASSPRTSRLQETQYF.

This clonotype was seen ten or more times. This chain uses TRBV2 with TRBJ2-5, with D possibly TRBD2 on 5 matching bases. The V gene lost 9 bases and the J gene lost 4 bases, with 9 bases spanning the gap. Germline V gene lookup returns CDR1 SNHLY and CDR2 FYNNEI. This CDR3 comprises 11 residues. CDR3 in amino acids: CASSELETQYF. Here the CDR3 DNA reads TGTGCCAGTAGCGAGCTAGAGACCCAGTACTTC.

This clonotype has more than one count but fewer than ten. V usage is TRBV30 and J usage is TRBJ1-2; unclear D gene. CDR1 GTSNPN and CDR2 SVGIG come from the germline V gene (reference sequence). Trimming removed 7 bases from V and 5 bases from J, with 17 bases in between. CDR3 length equals 13 residues. The CDR3 here is CASGTGPRYGYTF. The DNA of the CDR3 is TGTGCCTCTGGAACCGGGCCTCGATATGGCTACACCTTC. The variable domain in full, completed from reference TRBV30 and TRBJ1-2, reads SQTIHQWPATLVQPVGSPLSLECTVEGTSNPNLYWYRQAAGRGLQLLFYSVGIGQISSEVPQNLSASRPQDRQFILSSKKLLLSDSGFYLCASGTGPRYGYTFGSGTRLTVV.

As DNA, the CDR3 is TGTGCCAGCAGCGATCGGACTAGCCCGGAGGGAGCCTACAATGAGCAGTTCTTC. Protein: CASSDRTSPEGAYNEQFF. V gene TRBV13 combines with J gene TRBJ2-1, with TRBD2 identical over 8 bases. V shed 5 bases, J shed 2 bases, and the junction held 14 bases outside the gene matches. In germline, CDR1 is PRHDT, CDR2 FYEKMQ (reference sequence). This CDR3 has 18 residues.

The V and J genes are TRBV7-9 and TRBJ2-1, with unresolved D. The DNA end lines up better with TRBJ2-7; the J call may be wrong. CDR3 length: 15 residues. Germline V gene lookup returns CDR1 SEHNR and CDR2 FQNEAQ (reference sequence). The CDR3 spells CASSFGVRSYNEQYF. The CDR3 region has the DNA TGTGCCAGCAGCTTTGGTGTTCGCTCCTACAATGAGCAGTACTTC.

The sample holds a few counts of this clonotype. The V and J genes are TRBV20-1 and TRBJ2-3; a weak D match, TRBD2 (5 bases). Trimming took off 2 bases at V and 7 bases at J, with 13 bases between the two ends. This CDR3 region has 13 residues. CDR1 and CDR2 from the germline V gene are DFQATT and SNEGSKA (reference sequence). The CDR3 bases are TGCAGTGCTAGACTAGGAGGCGAAAATACGCAGTATTTT. Its protein product is CSARLGGENTQYF.

The chain has TRBV5-1 and TRBJ2-5; 13 nucleotides agree with TRBD2. This CDR3 comprises 17 residues. Germline lookup yields CDR1 SGHRS and CDR2 YFSETQ. Trimming at V came to 6 bases and at J to 11 bases, leaving 19 bases not matched to a gene. The CDR3 is CASIPRTSGGYNNEQYF. Written as DNA, the CDR3 is TGCGCCAGCATCCCGAGGACTAGCGGGGGTTATAACAATGAGCAGTACTTC. Together with reference TRBV5-1 and TRBJ2-5, the CDR3 gives the full variable domain: KAGVTQTPRYLIKTRGQQVTLSCSPISGHRSVSWYQQTPGQGLQFLFEYFSETQRNKGNFPGRFSGRQFSNSRSEMNVSTLELGDSALYLCASIPRTSGGYNNEQYFGPGTRLLVL.

J is TRBJ1-5 and V is TRBV20-1; D is undetermined. The CDR3 has 14 amino acids. The ends were cut back, 1 base at V and 1 base at J, with 8 bases in the middle. Germline CDR1 and CDR2: DFQATT and SNEGSKA (reference sequence). CDR3 sequence reads: CSARVGTSNQPQHF. CDR3 coding DNA: TGCAGTGCTAGAGTGGGCACCAGCAATCAGCCCCAGCATTTT.

This clonotype was found a few times. In DNA form, the CDR3 reads TGTGCCTCCAACCCCCTCGGGGGAGATGGCTACACCTTC. Its translation: CASNPLGGDGYTF. The chain combines TRBV9 with TRBJ1-2; TRBD1 is a possible D gene (5 bases). The CDR3 consists of 13 residues. Between the trimmed V and J ends, which lost 10 bases and 6 bases, there was a span of 19 bases. CDR1 SGDLS and CDR2 YYNGEE come from the germline V gene.

The chain recombines TRBV20-1 with TRBJ2-3; D is unresolved. The CDR3 sequence is 14 residues long. Germline lookup yields CDR1 DFQATT and CDR2 SNEGSKA (reference sequence). Deletions cut 3 bases from V and 1 base from J, with 11 bases between. The CDR3 DNA sequence: TGCAGTGCTAGGGTCGAGGAAGGCACAGATACGCAGTATTTT. Its protein product is CSARVEEGTDTQYF.

In this sample, this clonotype turned up a few times. The DNA of the CDR3 is TGCGCCAGCAGCACGGCCGAGGGGGCGCGACCCTACGAGCAGTACTTC. Its translation is CASSTAEGARPYEQYF. V and J are TRBV5-1 and TRBJ2-7; 7 nucleotides match TRBD1. In germline, CDR1 is SGHRS, CDR2 YFSETQ. This CDR3 has 16 amino acids. The ends lost 4 bases at V and 2 bases at J; junction bases unmatched: 12.

Notes on this clonotype: Sequence at one end of the junction differs from germline and may be a read error. CDR3 sequence reads: CASSSGTATKYGYTF. DNA of the CDR3: TGTGCCAGCAGTTCGGGGACGGCAACTAAATATGGCTACACCTTC. The chain uses TRBV27 and TRBJ1-2; possible D gene TRBD1, 5 bases. The CDR3 has 15 amino acids. Germline V gene sequence: CDR1 MNHEY, CDR2 SMNVEV (reference sequence).

This sequence joins TRBV24-1 and TRBJ1-1; 10 nucleotides align to TRBD1. V shed 10 bases, J shed 4 bases, and the junction held 5 bases outside the gene matches. Per the germline V gene, CDR1 is KGHDR and CDR2 is SFDVKD. The CDR3 covers 13 residues. The CDR3 DNA sequence: TGTGCCACTACCGGGACAGGGGTCACTGAAGCTTTCTTT. Amino acid sequence: CATTGTGVTEAFF.

This clonotype was detected many times. The rearrangement uses TRBV20-1 and TRBJ2-4; D possibly corresponds to TRBD1 (5 bases). The CDR3 is 15 residues long. The germline V and J ends were trimmed by 3 bases and 0 bases, with 12 bases remaining between them. Germline V gene sequence: CDR1 DFQATT, CDR2 SNEGSKA (reference sequence). DNA of the CDR3: TGCAGTGCTAGGGACACCCTACTAGCCAAAAACATTCAGTACTTC. Translated, it gives CSARDTLLAKNIQYF.

V gene TRBV5-5 combines with J gene TRBJ2-7, with TRBD1 identical over 9 bases. Germline V gives CDR1 SGHKS, CDR2 YYEKEE (reference sequence). CDR3 length: 15 residues. V was pared by 10 bases and J by 5 bases, with 16 bases of the junction left unmatched. CDR3 amino acids: CAGTTTGTGIDEQYF. The CDR3 nucleotides read TGTGCCGGCACCACGACCGGGACAGGGATCGACGAGCAGTACTTC.